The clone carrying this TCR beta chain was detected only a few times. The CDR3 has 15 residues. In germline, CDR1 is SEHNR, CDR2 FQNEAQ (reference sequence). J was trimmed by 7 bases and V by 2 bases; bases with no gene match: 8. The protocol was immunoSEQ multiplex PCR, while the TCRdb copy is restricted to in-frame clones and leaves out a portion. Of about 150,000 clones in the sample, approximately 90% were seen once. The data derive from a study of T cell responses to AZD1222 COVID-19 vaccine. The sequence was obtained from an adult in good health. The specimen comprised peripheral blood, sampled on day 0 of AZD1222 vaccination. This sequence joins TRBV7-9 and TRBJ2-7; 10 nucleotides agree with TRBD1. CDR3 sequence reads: CASSLSGTGASEQYF. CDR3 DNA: TGTGCCAGCAGCTTATCCGGGACAGGGGCGTCGGAGCAGTACTTC.